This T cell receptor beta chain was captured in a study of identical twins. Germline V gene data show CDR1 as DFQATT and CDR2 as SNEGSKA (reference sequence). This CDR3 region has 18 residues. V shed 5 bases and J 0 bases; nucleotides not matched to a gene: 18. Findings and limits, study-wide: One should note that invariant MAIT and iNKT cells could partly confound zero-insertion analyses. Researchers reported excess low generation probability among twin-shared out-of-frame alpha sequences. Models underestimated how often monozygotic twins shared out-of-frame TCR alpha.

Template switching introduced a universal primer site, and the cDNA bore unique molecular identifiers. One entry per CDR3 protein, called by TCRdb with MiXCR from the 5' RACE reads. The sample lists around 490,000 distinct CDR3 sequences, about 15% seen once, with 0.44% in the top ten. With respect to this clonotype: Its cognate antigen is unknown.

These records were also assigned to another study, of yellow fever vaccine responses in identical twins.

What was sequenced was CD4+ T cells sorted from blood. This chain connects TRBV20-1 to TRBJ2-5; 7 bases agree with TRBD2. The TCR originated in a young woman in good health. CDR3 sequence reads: CSAEYLGLAEQYQETQYF. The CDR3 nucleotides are TGCAGTGCTGAATACTTGGGGCTAGCGGAGCAGTACCAAGAGACCCAGTACTTC.